This T cell receptor beta chain came from a study of identical twins. CDR3 length: 15 residues. V gave up 7 bases and J gave up 0 bases, with 15 bases separating them. One entry per CDR3 protein results from TCRdb running MiXCR on the 5' RACE reads. Among 300,000 to 350,000 distinct CDR3 sequences, around an eighth were seen once, and the ten largest hold just over 7%. This clonotype occurred many times. This sample was shared with a second study, whose subject was yellow fever vaccine responses in identical twins.

The chain employs TRBV12-3 or TRBV12-4 and TRBJ1-2; a possible D gene is TRBD1 (5 bases). Sequenced: CD8+ T cells sorted from blood. This clonotype was sampled from a woman aged 18-29 years in good health. This chain's CDR3 is CASIPRGSANYGYTF. DNA of the CDR3: TGTGCCAGCATTCCACGGGGGTCAGCTAACTATGGCTACACCTTC.